What follows is one T cell receptor beta chain and its context. Its antigen remains unidentified. No per-base quality is available; no much larger clone lies one base away. Receptors were amplified or captured by the immunoSEQ multiplex PCR assay. TCRdb provides this immuneACCESS table in a form limited to in-frame rearrangements. Some clones are lacking; in checked studies, under half of them reflect an unresolved V gene, and why the rest are absent is not known. This sample gives 50,000 or so clones in total; over 80% of them show up just once. Of the sample, 0.45% to 0.65% is held by the ten largest clones. The sample is drawn from a study of T cell changes during pregnancy in multiple sclerosis (dated by TCRdb to the late 2010s). With regard to the full study: The study looked at changes in the T cell repertoire across pregnancy in women with multiple sclerosis.

As encoded in the germline V gene, CDR1 is MDHEN while CDR2 is SYDVKM. The cysteine opens and the phenylalanine closes a CDR3 of 15 amino acids. CDR3 DNA only is kept here, 45 bases in frame from base 1. V is pruned by 7 bases and J by 0 bases, leaving 5 bases of the junction without a gene match. The sample in question was CD4+ T cells from peripheral blood mononuclear cells, obtained after pregnancy. This sequence uses TRBV28 and TRBJ2-3, and 9 junction bases match TRBD2. The sequence came from a female donor with multiple sclerosis, enrolled in a pregnancy study. The CDR3 region: CASKTSGQSTDTQYF. The DNA reads TGTGCCAGCAAAACTAGCGGGCAGAGCACAGATACGCAGTATTTT.